Judged by frequency, the clone carrying this T cell receptor beta chain is medium-sized (0.01 to 0.1%). The antigen remains unidentified. The TRB cDNA libraries were prepared by 5' RACE with UMI labels. After re-calling the 5' RACE reads, TCRdb lists one entry per CDR3 protein, DNA absent. The listing contains about 40,000 distinct CDR3 sequences. Triplicate sorting captured around 300,000 cells each from every CD8+ T cell subset. This sample is drawn from a study of CXCR3-negative and CXCR3-positive naive CD8 T cells. Study-wide points: Similar TRBV-TRBJ usage was seen in naive cells (both CXCR3-negative and CXCR3-positive), but memory cells differed. In both naive subsets diversity was comparably high, whereas memory CD8+ cells showed much lower diversity.

The CDR3 is 15 amino acids. Germline assignment: CDR1 SGHTA and CDR2 FQGNSA. The TCR sequence derives from a human donor in good health. Some clones in this sample may be carry-over from other donors' samples. The material sequenced was memory CD8+ T cells from blood. The V and J genes are TRBV7-2 and TRBJ2-3; the D call of TRBD2 rests on TCRdb alone, since no DNA is present to check it. The CDR3 reads CASSFLVSSTDTQYF.